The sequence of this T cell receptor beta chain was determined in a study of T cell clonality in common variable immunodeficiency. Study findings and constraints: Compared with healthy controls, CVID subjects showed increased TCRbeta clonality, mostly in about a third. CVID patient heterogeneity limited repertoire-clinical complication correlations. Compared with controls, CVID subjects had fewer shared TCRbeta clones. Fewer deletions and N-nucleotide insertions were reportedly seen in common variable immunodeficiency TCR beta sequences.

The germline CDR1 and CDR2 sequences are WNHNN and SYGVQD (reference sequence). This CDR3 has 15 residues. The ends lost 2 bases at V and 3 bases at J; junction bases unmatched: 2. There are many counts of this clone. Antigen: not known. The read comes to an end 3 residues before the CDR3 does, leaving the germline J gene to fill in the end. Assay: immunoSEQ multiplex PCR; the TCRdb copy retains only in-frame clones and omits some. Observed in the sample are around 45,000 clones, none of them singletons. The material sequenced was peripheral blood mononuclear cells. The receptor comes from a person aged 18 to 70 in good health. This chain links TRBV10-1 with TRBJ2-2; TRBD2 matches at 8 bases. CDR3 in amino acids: CASSEDGGDTGELFF. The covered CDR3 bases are TGCGCCAGCAGTGAGGACGGGGGGGACACCGGGGAG.